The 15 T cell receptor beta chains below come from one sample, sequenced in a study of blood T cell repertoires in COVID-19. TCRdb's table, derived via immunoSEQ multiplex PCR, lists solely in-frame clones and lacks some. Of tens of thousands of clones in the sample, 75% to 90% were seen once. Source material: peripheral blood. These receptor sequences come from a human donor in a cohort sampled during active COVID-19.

The CDR3 sequence is CASSLLASYNEQFF. In DNA, the CDR3 is TGTGCCAGCAGTTTACTAGCGTCCTACAATGAGCAGTTCTTC. The chain has TRBV28 and TRBJ2-1, with a possible D match to TRBD2 (6 bases). The ends were cut back, 2 bases at V and 1 base at J, with 6 bases in the middle. The germline V gene has CDR1 MDHEN and CDR2 SYDVKM. The CDR3 covers 14 residues.

This CDR3 is CASSQDGGSYNEQFF. In nucleotides, the CDR3 is TGTGCCAGCAGCCAAGACGGCGGGAGCTACAATGAGCAGTTCTTC. The J gene is TRBJ2-1, the V gene TRBV3-1 (or the pseudogene TRBV3-2); TRBD2 agrees at 7 bases. Germline V gene sequence: CDR1 LGHDT, CDR2 YNNKEL (reference sequence). The CDR3 spans 15 residues. V lost 0 bases and J lost 3; bases outside the gene matches: 2.

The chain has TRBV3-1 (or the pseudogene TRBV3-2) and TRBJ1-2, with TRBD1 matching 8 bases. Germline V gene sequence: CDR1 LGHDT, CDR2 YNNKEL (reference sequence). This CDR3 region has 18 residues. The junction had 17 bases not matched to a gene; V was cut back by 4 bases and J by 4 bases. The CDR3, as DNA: TGTGCCAGCAGCCCAACCGGGACAGGTTTTGCGGGGCCCTATGGCTACACCTTC. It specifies CASSPTGTGFAGPYGYTF.

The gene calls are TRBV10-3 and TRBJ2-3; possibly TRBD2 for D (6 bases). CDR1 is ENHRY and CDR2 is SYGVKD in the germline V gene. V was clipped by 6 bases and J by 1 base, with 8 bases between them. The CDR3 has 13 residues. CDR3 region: CAIRPSGTDTQYF. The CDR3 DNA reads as TGTGCCATCAGGCCTAGCGGCACAGATACGCAGTATTTT.

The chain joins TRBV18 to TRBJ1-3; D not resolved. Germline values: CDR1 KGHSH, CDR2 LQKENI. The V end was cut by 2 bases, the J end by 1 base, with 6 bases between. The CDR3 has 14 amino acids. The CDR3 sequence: CASSPERSGNTIYF. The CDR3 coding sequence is TGTGCCAGCTCACCAGAGCGATCTGGAAACACCATATATTTT.

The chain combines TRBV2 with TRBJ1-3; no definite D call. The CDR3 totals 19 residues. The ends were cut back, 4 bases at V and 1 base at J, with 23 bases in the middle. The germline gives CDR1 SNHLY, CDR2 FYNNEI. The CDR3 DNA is TGTGCCAGCAGTGGTGTCGAAACGTCTGTTTCACTGTCTGGAAACACCATATATTTT. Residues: CASSGVETSVSLSGNTIYF.

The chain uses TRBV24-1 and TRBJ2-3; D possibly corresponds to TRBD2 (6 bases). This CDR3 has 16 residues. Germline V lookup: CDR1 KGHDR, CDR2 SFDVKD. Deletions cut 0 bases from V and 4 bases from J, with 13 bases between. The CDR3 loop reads CATSDLASGYADTQYF. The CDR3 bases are TGTGCCACCAGTGATTTGGCCAGCGGGTACGCAGATACGCAGTATTTT.

Here the CDR3 DNA reads TGTGCCAGCAGTTTCTCTGGCACCAAAAACATTCAGTACTTC. Translated, it gives CASSFSGTKNIQYF. The chain recombines TRBV28 with TRBJ2-4; no clear D. The CDR3 is 14 amino acids. Trimming took 3 bases from V and 2 from J, leaving 8 bases between them. Per the germline V gene, CDR1 is MDHEN and CDR2 is SYDVKM.

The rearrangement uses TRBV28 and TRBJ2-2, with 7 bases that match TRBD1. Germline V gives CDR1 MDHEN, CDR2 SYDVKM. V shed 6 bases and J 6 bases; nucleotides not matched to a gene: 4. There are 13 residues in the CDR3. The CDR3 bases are TGTGCCAGCAGACCCCAGGGGGCCGGGGAGCTGTTTTTT. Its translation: CASRPQGAGELFF. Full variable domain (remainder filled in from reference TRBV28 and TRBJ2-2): DVKVTQSSRYLVKRTGEKVFLECVQDMDHENMFWYRQDPGLGLRLIYFSYDVKMKEKGDIPEGYSVSREKKERFSLILESASTNQTSMYLCASRPQGAGELFFGEGSRLTVL.

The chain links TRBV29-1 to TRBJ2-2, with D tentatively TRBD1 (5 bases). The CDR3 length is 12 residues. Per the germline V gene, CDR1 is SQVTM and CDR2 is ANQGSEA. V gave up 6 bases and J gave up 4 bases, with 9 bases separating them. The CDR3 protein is CSVGQSTGELFF. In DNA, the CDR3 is TGCAGCGTGGGGCAGTCCACCGGGGAGCTGTTTTTT.

The CDR3 DNA sequence: TGTGCCAGCGGGGAGGGGCCCACTGAAGCTTTCTTT. Translated, it gives CASGEGPTEAFF. This chain joins TRBV5-6 and TRBJ1-1; possible D gene TRBD1, 5 bases. Germline-derived CDR1 and CDR2 are SGHDT and YYEEEE. Trimming took 7 bases from V and 4 from J, leaving 11 bases between them. The length of the CDR3 is 12 residues.

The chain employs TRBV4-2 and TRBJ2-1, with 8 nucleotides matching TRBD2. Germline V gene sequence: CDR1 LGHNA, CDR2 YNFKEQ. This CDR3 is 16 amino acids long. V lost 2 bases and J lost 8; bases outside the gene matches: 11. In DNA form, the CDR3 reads TGTGCCAGCAGCCAATCTTCCCGTTTTAGCGGGGATGAGCAGTTCTTC. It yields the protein CASSQSSRFSGDEQFF.

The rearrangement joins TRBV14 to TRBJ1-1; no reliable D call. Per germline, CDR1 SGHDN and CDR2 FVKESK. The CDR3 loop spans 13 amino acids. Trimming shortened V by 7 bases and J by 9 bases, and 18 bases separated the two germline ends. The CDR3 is CASIIGGRRKAFF. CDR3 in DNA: TGTGCCAGCATCATAGGTGGGAGGCGTAAAGCTTTCTTT.

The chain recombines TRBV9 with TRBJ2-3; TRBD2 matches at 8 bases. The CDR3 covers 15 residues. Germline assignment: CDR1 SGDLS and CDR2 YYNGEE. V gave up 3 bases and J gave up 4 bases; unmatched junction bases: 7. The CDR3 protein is CASSGSGRVSDTQYF. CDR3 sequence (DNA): TGTGCCAGCAGCGGAAGCGGGAGAGTTTCAGATACGCAGTATTTT.

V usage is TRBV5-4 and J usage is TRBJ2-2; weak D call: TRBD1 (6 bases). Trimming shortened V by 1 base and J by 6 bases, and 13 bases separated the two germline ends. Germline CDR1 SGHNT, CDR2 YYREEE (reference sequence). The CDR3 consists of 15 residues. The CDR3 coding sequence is TGTGCCAGCAGCTTGTCCAGGGGAAGCGCCGGGGAGCTGTTTTTT. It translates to CASSLSRGSAGELFF. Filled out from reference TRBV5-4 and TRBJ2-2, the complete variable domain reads ETGVTQSPTHLIKTRGQQVTLRCSSQSGHNTVSWYQQALGQGPQFIFQYYREEENGRGNFPPRFSGLQFPNYSSELNVNALELDDSALYLCASSLSRGSAGELFFGEGSRLTVL.